A single sample is the source of the 29 T cell receptor beta chains below, sequenced in a study of blood T cell repertoires in COVID-19 (dated by TCRdb to about 2020). The library was made by the immunoSEQ multiplex PCR assay. Here the immuneACCESS table is served through TCRdb, limited to in-frame sequences with V and J called. Missing clones are a known gap in these copies; in checked studies unresolved V genes cover under half, and the rest lacks a known reason. The sample table records about 140,000 clones; 60% to 85% of these occur just once. The leading ten clones occupy less than 2% of the sample. What was sequenced was peripheral blood. Receptors originate from an older woman with acute or convalescent COVID-19.

The J gene is TRBJ2-6, the V gene TRBV28, with 7 nucleotides matching TRBD1. CDR3 length equals 16 residues. Per the germline V gene, CDR1 is MDHEN and CDR2 is SYDVKM. The trim removed 6 bases at V and 4 bases at J, leaving 9 bases unmatched. CDR3 sequence: CASRAGGYRGANVLTF. The DNA of the CDR3 is TGTGCCAGCAGGGCAGGGGGTTACCGGGGGGCCAACGTCCTGACTTTC.

This clone was observed a handful of times. This chain joins TRBV28 and TRBJ2-1, with D maybe TRBD2 (6 bases). Germline assignment: CDR1 MDHEN and CDR2 SYDVKM. This CDR3 is built from 14 residues. V was clipped by 8 bases and J by 6 bases, with 17 bases between them. The CDR3 coding sequence is TGTGCCAGCTGTTCCCCCGGGGGTTCCAATGAGCAGTTCTTC. Its translation is CASCSPGGSNEQFF.

As regards this clone: Other DNA sequences in the sample encode the same CDR3. V usage is TRBV7-9 and J usage is TRBJ2-7, with TRBD2 identical over 7 bases. The CDR3 spans 13 residues. CDR1 is SEHNR, CDR2 FQNEAQ, per germline (reference sequence). J lost 3 bases, V lost 10 bases, and 9 bases had no gene match. This CDR3 is CATSSGRIYEQYF. The CDR3 coding sequence is TGTGCCACTTCTAGCGGTAGGATCTACGAGCAGTACTTC.

The chain combines TRBV30 with TRBJ2-2, with D maybe TRBD1 (6 bases). CDR1 is GTSNPN and CDR2 is SVGIG in the germline V gene (reference sequence). The CDR3 totals 14 residues. V dropped 4 bases and J dropped 4 bases, with 13 bases sitting between them. The CDR3 protein is CAWNQGQLTGELFF. The CDR3 bases are TGTGCCTGGAACCAAGGACAGCTCACCGGGGAGCTGTTTTTT.

The chain has TRBV28 and TRBJ1-1, with D unclear. CDR1 is MDHEN and CDR2 is SYDVKM in the germline V gene. This CDR3 spans 15 amino acids. The ends were cut back, 5 bases at V and 5 bases at J, with 18 bases in the middle. DNA for the CDR3: TGTGCCAGCAGTACCCCCGGCAGCGCGGGGACTGAAGCTTTCTTT. Protein: CASSTPGSAGTEAFF.

This chain joins TRBV5-1 and TRBJ2-5, with D tentatively TRBD2 (5 bases). Germline assignment: CDR1 SGHRS and CDR2 YFSETQ. Trimming pared 1 base from V and 1 base from J, leaving 8 bases between. CDR3 length: 14 residues. CDR3 loop: CASSLTGFQETQYF. CDR3 coding DNA: TGCGCCAGCAGCTTGACGGGATTCCAAGAGACCCAGTACTTC.

The V call is TRBV14, the J call TRBJ2-1, with 14 bases identical to TRBD2. Germline CDR1 and CDR2: SGHDN and FVKESK. Losses at the gene ends were 3 bases for V and 0 bases for J; bases not matched to a gene: 7. The CDR3 sequence is 19 residues long. CDR3 bases: TGTGCCAGCAGCCAGTGGACTAGCGGGAGGCCGAGCTCCTACAATGAGCAGTTCTTC. Residues: CASSQWTSGRPSSYNEQFF.

The CDR3 bases are TGTGCCATAGGGAAAAGGACGGACAATTTCTATGGCTACACCTTC. Translating it yields CAIGKRTDNFYGYTF. The V call is TRBV19, the J call TRBJ1-2; D is perhaps TRBD1 (5 bases). This CDR3 region has 15 residues. Per the germline V gene, CDR1 is LNHDA and CDR2 is SQIVND (reference sequence). V shed 10 bases and J shed 4 bases, with 22 bases lying between them. Complete variable domain (other parts from reference TRBV19 and TRBJ1-2): DGGITQSPKYLFRKEGQNVTLSCEQNLNHDAMYWYRQDPGQGLRLIYYSQIVNDFQKGDIAEGYSVSREKKESFPLTVTSAQKNPTAFYLCAIGKRTDNFYGYTFGSGTRLTVV.

The rearrangement joins TRBV10-3 to TRBJ2-1; TRBD2 matches at 8 bases. The length of the CDR3 is 12 residues. Germline V lookup: CDR1 ENHRY, CDR2 SYGVKD. The V segment lost 10 bases and the J segment 10 bases; nucleotides outside the gene matches: 9. The CDR3 region is CATSGRGDEQFF. The CDR3 DNA reads TGTGCCACCAGCGGGAGAGGTGACGAGCAGTTCTTC.

The chain couples TRBV7-9 to TRBJ2-5, with D unresolved. The CDR3 is 13 amino acids. V was clipped by 4 bases and J by 3 bases, with 9 bases between them. CDR1 is SEHNR and CDR2 is FQNEAQ in the germline V gene (reference sequence). DNA for the CDR3: TGTGCCAGCAGCTCGACTTCGAAAGAGACCCAGTACTTC. This translates into CASSSTSKETQYF. Complete variable domain (other parts from reference TRBV7-9 and TRBJ2-5): DTGVSQNPRHKITKRGQNVTFRCDPISEHNRLYWYRQTLGQGPEFLTYFQNEAQLEKSRLLSDRFSAERPKGSFSTLEIQRTEQGDSAMYLCASSSTSKETQYFGPGTRLLVL.

This chain connects TRBV7-3 to TRBJ2-7; 9 nucleotides align to TRBD2. The germline CDR1 and CDR2 sequences are SGHTA and FQGTGA. V dropped 5 bases and J dropped 6; count of bases not matched to a gene: 11. This CDR3 region has 15 residues. CDR3 region: CASSPSGAPPPEQYF. CDR3 DNA: TGTGCCAGCAGCCCTAGCGGGGCACCCCCCCCCGAGCAGTACTTC.

The chain uses TRBV28 and TRBJ2-7, with D possibly TRBD1 on 7 matching bases. The germline gives CDR1 MDHEN, CDR2 SYDVKM. V was shortened by 6 bases and J by 3 bases, with 12 bases between the two germline ends. The CDR3 length is 13 residues. CDR3 residues: CASSSGGNYEQYF. As DNA, the CDR3 is TGTGCCAGCAGCTCAGGGGGGAACTACGAGCAGTACTTC.

This clone has just a few counts. V usage is TRBV27 and J usage is TRBJ2-1; D is possibly TRBD1 (6 bases). Trimming removed 2 bases at V and 2 bases at J, with 7 bases between. The length of the CDR3 is 14 residues. CDR1 is MNHEY and CDR2 is SMNVEV in the germline V gene (reference sequence). The CDR3 here is CASSLNRAYNEQFF. For the CDR3, the DNA is TGTGCCAGCAGTTTAAACAGGGCCTACAATGAGCAGTTCTTC.

This clone appeared a single time. The genes are TRBV28 and TRBJ2-1, with 9 positions matching TRBD1. V was pared by 1 base and J by 5 bases, with 6 bases of the junction left unmatched. This CDR3 region has 16 residues. Germline loops: CDR1 MDHEN, CDR2 SYDVKM. CDR3 bases: TGTGCCAGCAGTTTATTAGGGACAGGGCTGAACAATGAGCAGTTCTTC. Residues: CASSLLGTGLNNEQFF.

This chain connects TRBV14 to TRBJ1-1; 8 bases map to TRBD1. After removal of 0 bases from V and 5 bases from J, the junction contained 17 bases not matched to a gene. Germline V gene lookup returns CDR1 SGHDN and CDR2 FVKESK. The CDR3 has 19 amino acids. The CDR3 DNA is TGTGCCAGCAGCCAAGATCCCCGGACAGGGTTAATCAGAGAGACTGAAGCTTTCTTT. Protein product: CASSQDPRTGLIRETEAFF.

This clone showed up just a few times. CDR3 DNA sequence: TGCGCCAGCAGCCAAGTTCCCACAGGGGACTATGGCTACACCTTC. This encodes CASSQVPTGDYGYTF. The chain joins TRBV4-1 to TRBJ1-2; TRBD1 matches 7 bases. V shed 1 base, J shed 3 bases, and the junction held 5 bases outside the gene matches. Germline V gives CDR1 MGHRA, CDR2 YSYEKL. The CDR3 sequence is 15 residues long.

This rearrangement joins TRBV27 to TRBJ2-7; 10 positions match TRBD2. The CDR3 runs 18 residues. Germline CDR1 reads MNHEY; CDR2 reads SMNVEV (reference sequence). V gave up 2 bases and J gave up 3 bases; unmatched junction bases: 13. The CDR3 nucleotides read TGTGCCAGCAGTTTAGAGGCGCCTACTAGCGGGGTCTTCTACGAGCAGTACTTC. This gives the protein CASSLEAPTSGVFYEQYF.

This clone was observed a single time. The chain has TRBV19 and TRBJ1-5; tentative D call: TRBD1 (6 bases). Per germline, CDR1 LNHDA and CDR2 SQIVND (reference sequence). V gave up 6 bases and J gave up 1 base, with 10 bases separating them. The CDR3 is made up of 14 amino acids. CDR3 sequence: CASSLQGSNQPQHF. The CDR3 DNA is TGTGCCAGTAGCCTCCAGGGGAGCAATCAGCCCCAGCATTTT.

The chain links TRBV14 to TRBJ1-1, with D perhaps matching TRBD1 (6 bases). The CDR3 length is 16 residues. V shed 0 bases and J shed 4 bases, with 15 bases lying between them. Germline V gives CDR1 SGHDN, CDR2 FVKESK. The CDR3 loop reads CASSQDLTGSGTEAFF. The CDR3 DNA follows: TGTGCCAGCAGCCAAGATCTAACAGGGTCAGGCACTGAAGCTTTCTTT.

The rearrangement uses TRBV3-1 (or the pseudogene TRBV3-2) and TRBJ2-1, with D possibly TRBD1 on 6 matching bases. V lost 0 bases and J 8 bases, leaving 8 bases between the germline ends. This CDR3 region has 13 residues. Germline V gene sequence: CDR1 LGHDT, CDR2 YNNKEL (reference sequence). The CDR3 loop is CASSQDHRDEQFF. The CDR3 DNA reads as TGTGCCAGCAGCCAAGATCACAGGGATGAGCAGTTCTTC.

The V call is TRBV5-1, the J call TRBJ1-2; 10 nucleotides match TRBD1. V lost 0 bases to trimming and J lost 4 bases; unmatched junction nucleotides: 15. The CDR3 sequence is 19 residues long. Germline-derived CDR1 and CDR2 are SGHRS and YFSETQ. The CDR3 sequence: CASSLASTGGLQYTYGYTF. The CDR3 DNA follows: TGCGCCAGCAGCTTGGCGTCGACAGGGGGCCTGCAGTATACCTATGGCTACACCTTC.

The chain recombines TRBV27 with TRBJ1-4, with D maybe TRBD1 (6 bases). Trimming cost V 4 bases and J 3 bases, with 9 bases left between them. The CDR3 loop spans 14 amino acids. Germline CDR1 MNHEY, CDR2 SMNVEV (reference sequence). The CDR3 sequence: CASSSDSSNEKLFF. CDR3 DNA: TGTGCCAGCAGTTCGGACAGCTCTAATGAAAAACTGTTTTTT.

The chain is built from TRBV2 and TRBJ2-5; TRBD2 agrees at 8 bases. J lost 1 base, V lost 5 bases, and 3 bases had no gene match. Germline V gene lookup returns CDR1 SNHLY and CDR2 FYNNEI. The CDR3 sequence is 14 residues long. In DNA, the CDR3 is TGTGCCAGCAGTCCCGGGAGGGCCCAAGAGACCCAGTACTTC. Translating it yields CASSPGRAQETQYF.

Only a few counts were recorded for this clone. The chain has TRBV6-5 and TRBJ2-1; perhaps TRBD2 as D (6 bases). This CDR3 has 15 amino acids. Germline loops: CDR1 MNHEY, CDR2 SVGAGI. Trimming left V 7 bases short and J 6 bases short, with 19 bases between. The CDR3 spells CASTRFGGSSNEQFF. In DNA, the CDR3 is TGTGCCAGCACCCGTTTCGGGGGATCTAGCAATGAGCAGTTCTTC.

This chain's CDR3 is CAWSLGQGEDEQYF. The DNA of the CDR3 is TGTGCCTGGAGCCTCGGACAGGGGGAAGACGAGCAGTACTTC. The V gene is TRBV30, the J gene TRBJ2-7; the match to TRBD1 covers 10 bases. The CDR3 loop spans 14 amino acids. The V segment lost 3 bases and the J segment 5 bases; nucleotides outside the gene matches: 7. CDR1 and CDR2 from the germline V gene are GTSNPN and SVGIG (reference sequence).

V and J are TRBV9 and TRBJ2-3; D unclear. This CDR3 is 16 amino acids long. Per germline, CDR1 SGDLS and CDR2 YYNGEE. The V and J ends lost 4 bases and 2 bases respectively, with 17 bases between them. CDR3 amino acids: CASSPYGGTLTDTQYF. CDR3 in DNA: TGTGCCAGCAGCCCCTACGGCGGAACCCTCACAGATACGCAGTATTTT.

The gene calls are TRBV7-2 and TRBJ2-7; 10 bases align to TRBD2. This CDR3 has 15 amino acids. With V trimmed by 3 bases and J by 4 bases, 6 bases remained unmatched. The germline CDR1 and CDR2 sequences are SGHTA and FQGNSA. CDR3 residues: CASSLASGGPYEQYF. The DNA for the CDR3 is TGTGCCAGCAGCTTGGCTAGCGGGGGACCTTACGAGCAGTACTTC. The full variable domain, completed using reference TRBV7-2 and TRBJ2-7, is GAGVSQSPSNKVTEKGKDVELRCDPISGHTALYWYRQSLGQGLEFLIYFQGNSAPDKSGLPSDRFSAERTGGSVSTLTIQRTQQEDSAVYLCASSLASGGPYEQYFGPGTRLTVT.

The chain links TRBV12-5 to TRBJ1-1; D is unclear. The CDR3 length is 13 residues. The V and J ends lost 6 bases and 6 bases respectively, with 14 bases between them. Germline values: CDR1 LGHNT, CDR2 FRNRAP. CDR3 sequence: CASGPSVDSEAFF. CDR3 nucleotides: TGTGCTAGTGGCCCGAGTGTGGACTCTGAAGCTTTCTTT.

This rearrangement joins TRBV14 to TRBJ1-1; TRBD1 aligns across 8 bases. Germline V gene lookup returns CDR1 SGHDN and CDR2 FVKESK. The V gene end was trimmed by 3 bases and the J gene end by 4 bases; junction bases not matched to a gene: 7. The CDR3 runs 15 residues. Here the CDR3 reads CASSHGQGATTEAFF. The CDR3 region has the DNA TGTGCCAGCAGCCACGGGCAGGGGGCGACCACTGAAGCTTTCTTT. Filled out from reference TRBV14 and TRBJ1-1, the complete variable domain reads EAGVTQFPSHSVIEKGQTVTLRCDPISGHDNLYWYRRVMGKEIKFLLHFVKESKQDESGMPNNRFLAERTGGTYSTLKVQPAELEDSGVYFCASSHGQGATTEAFFGQGTRLTVV.